This TCR beta chain was recorded in a study of T cell changes during pregnancy in multiple sclerosis. The CDR3 has 17 amino acids. The germline CDR1 and CDR2 sequences are MGHRA and YSYEKL. The ends were cut back, 2 bases at V and 2 bases at J, with 13 bases in the middle. Assay: immunoSEQ multiplex PCR; the TCRdb copy retains only in-frame clones and omits some. The repertoire consists of about 75,000 clones, with about 90% occurring once and the leading ten covering 0.43%. The sample here was CD4+ T cells from peripheral blood mononuclear cells, taken before pregnancy. The chain links TRBV4-1 to TRBJ2-6; a possible D gene is TRBD2 (5 bases). The clonotype originates from a female donor with multiple sclerosis, enrolled in a pregnancy study. In DNA, the CDR3 is TGCGCCAGCAGCCAATTAAGGAGGTTTCCTGGGGCCAACGTCCTGACTTTC. This encodes CASSQLRRFPGANVLTF.